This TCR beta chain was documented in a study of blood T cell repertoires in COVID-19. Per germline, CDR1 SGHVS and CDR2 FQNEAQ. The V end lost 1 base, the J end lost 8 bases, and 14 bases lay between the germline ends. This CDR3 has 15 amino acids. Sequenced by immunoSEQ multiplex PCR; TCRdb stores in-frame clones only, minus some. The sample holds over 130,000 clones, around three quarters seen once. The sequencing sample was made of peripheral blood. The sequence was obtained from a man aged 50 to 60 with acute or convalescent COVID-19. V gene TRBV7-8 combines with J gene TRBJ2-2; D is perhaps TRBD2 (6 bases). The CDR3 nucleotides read TGTGCCAGCAGCTTAGAGCGGCCCGGGGGTGGGGAGCTGTTTTTT. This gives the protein CASSLERPGGGELFF.